This T cell receptor beta chain came from a study of identical twins. Template switching (which added a universal primer site) was used, and cDNA carried unique molecular identifiers. Via MiXCR, TCRdb re-called the 5' RACE reads, giving one row per CDR3 protein. The data contain roughly 470,000 distinct CDR3 sequences, roughly an eighth of them singletons. Findings of the study overall: While abundant cord blood beta clonotypes carried fewer insertions, memory repertoires showed no such pattern. One should note that invariant MAIT and iNKT cells could partly confound zero-insertion analyses.

The CDR3 contains 15 residues. Germline loops: CDR1 SNHLY, CDR2 FYNNEI. The germline V and J ends were trimmed by 8 bases and 3 bases, with 16 bases remaining between them. On this clonotype itself: What it recognizes is unknown.

The sample was also linked to a second study, of yellow fever vaccine responses in identical twins. As that study records: Reports say the vaccine T cell response in twins looked partly convergent and partly personalized.

This sequence originates from a woman aged 18 to 35 in good health. Sequencing was carried out using CD4+ T cells sorted from blood. V gene TRBV2 combines with J gene TRBJ1-4; a weak D match, TRBD1 (6 bases). CDR3 residues: CASREAGAPNEKLFF. The CDR3 DNA reads as TGTGCCAGCCGGGAGGCGGGGGCGCCTAATGAAAAACTGTTTTTT. The whole variable domain, filled in from reference TRBV2 and TRBJ1-4, reads EPEVTQTPSHQVTQMGQEVILRCVPISNHLYFYWYRQILGQKVEFLVSFYNNEISEKSEIFDDQFSVERPDGSNFTLKIRSTKLEDSAMYFCASREAGAPNEKLFFGSGTQLSVL.